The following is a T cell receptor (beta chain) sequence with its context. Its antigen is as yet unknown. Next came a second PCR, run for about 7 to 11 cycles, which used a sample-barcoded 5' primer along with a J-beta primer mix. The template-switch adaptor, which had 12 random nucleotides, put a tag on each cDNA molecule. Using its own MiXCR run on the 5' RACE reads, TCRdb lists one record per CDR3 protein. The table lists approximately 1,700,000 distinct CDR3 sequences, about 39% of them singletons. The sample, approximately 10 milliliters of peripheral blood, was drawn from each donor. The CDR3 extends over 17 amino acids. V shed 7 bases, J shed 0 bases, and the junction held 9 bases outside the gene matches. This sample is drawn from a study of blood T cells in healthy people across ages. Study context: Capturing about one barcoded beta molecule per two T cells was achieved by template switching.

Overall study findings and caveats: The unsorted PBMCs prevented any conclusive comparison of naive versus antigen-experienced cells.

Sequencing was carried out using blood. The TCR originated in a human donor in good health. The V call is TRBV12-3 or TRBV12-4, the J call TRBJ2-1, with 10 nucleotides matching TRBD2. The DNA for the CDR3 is TGTGCCAGCACGTATTCTAGCGGGGGCGGCTCCTACAATGAGCAGTTCTTC. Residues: CASTYSSGGGSYNEQFF.